These 15 T cell receptor beta chains came from one sample sequenced in a study of blood T cell repertoires in COVID-19. Profiling relied on immunoSEQ multiplex PCR, and the TCRdb table lists in-frame clones only, not all of them. The sample gives around 270,000 clones, approximately 90% of which show up once; around 0.88% is in the top ten. What was sequenced was peripheral blood. The receptor source for this set is a man younger than 40 with acute or convalescent COVID-19.

This chain connects TRBV6-4 to TRBJ2-1; D possibly corresponds to TRBD1 (5 bases). Trimming pared 4 bases from V and 1 base from J, leaving 11 bases between. The germline gives CDR1 MRHNA, CDR2 SNTAGT. The CDR3 extends over 15 amino acids. This CDR3 is CASSVDTRSYNEQFF. The DNA for the CDR3 is TGTGCCAGCAGTGTGGACACCCGGTCCTACAATGAGCAGTTCTTC.

The J gene is TRBJ1-1, the V gene TRBV11-2; 9 nucleotides match TRBD1. V was clipped by 5 bases and J by 7 bases; unmatched bases: 20. The CDR3 is 18 residues long. Germline loops: CDR1 SGHAT, CDR2 FQNNGV. The CDR3 region has the DNA TGTGCCAGCAGCGTGGGACAGGGACGTCGAGCCCCCCAATTTGAAGCTTTCTTT. It is translated as CASSVGQGRRAPQFEAFF.

This clone was recorded once. This rearrangement joins TRBV5-8 to TRBJ2-1; 9 positions agree with TRBD2. Germline-derived CDR1 and CDR2 are SGHTS and YDEGEE. The CDR3 is made up of 18 amino acids. V shed 0 bases and J 0 bases; nucleotides not matched to a gene: 7. The CDR3 loop is CASSLVWTSASSYNEQFF. The DNA of the CDR3 is TGTGCCAGCAGCTTGGTATGGACTAGCGCGAGCTCCTACAATGAGCAGTTCTTC.

V gene TRBV18 combines with J gene TRBJ1-6, with 7 bases that match TRBD1. With V trimmed by 2 bases and J by 10 bases, 5 bases remained unmatched. The germline gives CDR1 KGHSH, CDR2 LQKENI. The CDR3 loop spans 14 amino acids. CDR3 protein: CASSPRGQVSPLHF. The DNA of the CDR3 is TGTGCCAGCTCACCAAGGGGGCAAGTATCACCCCTCCACTTT.

CDR3 loop: CAWSSGTSGRSRGELFF. The CDR3, as DNA: TGTGCCTGGAGTTCCGGGACTAGCGGGAGAAGTCGCGGGGAGCTGTTTTTT. This sequence joins TRBV30 and TRBJ2-2; 14 bases align to TRBD2. There are 17 residues in the CDR3. Germline-derived CDR1 and CDR2 are GTSNPN and SVGIG (reference sequence). V shed 2 bases and J 7 bases; nucleotides not matched to a gene: 9.

This clone was seen only once. The chain employs TRBV5-1 and TRBJ2-1; TRBD2 matches 7 bases. The V and J ends lost 4 bases and 3 bases, in that order; junction bases with no gene match: 10. In germline, CDR1 is SGHRS, CDR2 YFSETQ. This CDR3 has 16 amino acids. The CDR3 DNA reads TGCGCCAGCAGCCCGATGGGAGGGTTGGGCTACAATGAGCAGTTCTTC. It translates to CASSPMGGLGYNEQFF. Together with reference TRBV5-1 and TRBJ2-1, the CDR3 gives the full variable domain: KAGVTQTPRYLIKTRGQQVTLSCSPISGHRSVSWYQQTPGQGLQFLFEYFSETQRNKGNFPGRFSGRQFSNSRSEMNVSTLELGDSALYLCASSPMGGLGYNEQFFGPGTRLTVL.

The gene calls are TRBV29-1 and TRBJ2-1; no firm D call. The germline V and J ends were trimmed by 0 bases and 5 bases, with 8 bases remaining between them. The CDR3 contains 13 residues. Germline V lookup: CDR1 SQVTM, CDR2 ANQGSEA. CDR3 loop: CSVEDLIDNEQFF. The CDR3 nucleotides read TGCAGCGTTGAAGATCTGATAGACAATGAGCAGTTCTTC.

The chain uses TRBV28 and TRBJ1-2; D perhaps matches TRBD1 (6 bases). The V gene lost 10 bases and the J gene lost 5 bases, with 14 bases spanning the gap. The CDR3 totals 12 residues. Germline V CDR1 and CDR2: MDHEN, SYDVKM. The CDR3 region has the DNA TGTGCCACCAAGGGGGGGGTGTATGGCTACACCTTC. Residues: CATKGGVYGYTF.

V is TRBV5-6 and J is TRBJ2-6; tentatively, D is TRBD2 (6 bases). V was cut by 4 bases and J by 4 bases, with 21 bases left in between. This CDR3 is built from 18 residues. Germline V CDR1 and CDR2: SGHDT, YYEEEE. The CDR3 loop is CASSLSARATSGANVLTF. The CDR3 DNA follows: TGTGCCAGCAGCCTGTCGGCCAGGGCCACTAGCGGGGCCAACGTCCTGACTTTC.

The chain uses TRBV19 and TRBJ2-1; a weak D match, TRBD2 (6 bases). The CDR3 length is 17 residues. V was pared by 2 bases and J by 2 bases, with 16 bases between. Per the germline V gene, CDR1 is LNHDA and CDR2 is SQIVND (reference sequence). As DNA, the CDR3 is TGTGCCAGTAGTATACGGCGGCTAGCGACCCCCTACAATGAGCAGTTCTTC. This codes for CASSIRRLATPYNEQFF.

The chain couples TRBV7-2 to TRBJ2-7; D is perhaps TRBD1 (5 bases). The V end lost 5 bases, the J end lost 4 bases, and 12 bases lay between the germline ends. CDR1 and CDR2 from the germline V gene are SGHTA and FQGNSA. This CDR3 comprises 13 residues. The CDR3 is CASSRDREYEQYF. In DNA form, the CDR3 reads TGTGCCAGCAGCCGCGACAGAGAATACGAGCAGTACTTC.

The rearrangement uses TRBV28 and TRBJ2-6; TRBD1 might be the D (6 bases). The germline V gene encodes CDR1 MDHEN and CDR2 SYDVKM. This CDR3 is built from 15 residues. Trimming cost V 9 bases and J 5 bases, with 17 bases left between them. The DNA of the CDR3 is TGTGCCAGTTCAATAACAGGGATGCGGGCCAACGTCCTGACTTTC. Its translation: CASSITGMRANVLTF.

This chain links TRBV6-4 with TRBJ2-1; 7 nucleotides match TRBD2. V shed 0 bases and J 15 bases; nucleotides not matched to a gene: 8. The V gene's germline CDR1 is MRHNA and CDR2 SNTAGT. The length of the CDR3 is 13 residues. The CDR3 DNA sequence: TGTGCCAGCAGTGACTCGACATGGACTAGTCTGTTCTTC. This translates into CASSDSTWTSLFF.

This chain uses TRBV25-1 with TRBJ2-1, with unresolved D. The V gene lost 4 bases and the J gene lost 7 bases, with 5 bases spanning the gap. Germline loops: CDR1 MGHDK, CDR2 SYGVNS. The CDR3 length is 11 residues. This chain's CDR3 is CASSGINEQFF. CDR3 in DNA: TGTGCCAGCAGTGGTATTAATGAGCAGTTCTTC.

The rearrangement joins TRBV5-6 to TRBJ2-7; 7 bases map to TRBD2. The CDR3 runs to 18 residues. V shed 2 bases and J 7 bases; nucleotides not matched to a gene: 21. Germline lookup yields CDR1 SGHDT and CDR2 YYEEEE. CDR3 nucleotides: TGTGCCAGCAGCTTCCCTCGAATCGCGGCTAGCGGAGGGAAGGAGCAGTACTTC. Its protein product is CASSFPRIAASGGKEQYF.